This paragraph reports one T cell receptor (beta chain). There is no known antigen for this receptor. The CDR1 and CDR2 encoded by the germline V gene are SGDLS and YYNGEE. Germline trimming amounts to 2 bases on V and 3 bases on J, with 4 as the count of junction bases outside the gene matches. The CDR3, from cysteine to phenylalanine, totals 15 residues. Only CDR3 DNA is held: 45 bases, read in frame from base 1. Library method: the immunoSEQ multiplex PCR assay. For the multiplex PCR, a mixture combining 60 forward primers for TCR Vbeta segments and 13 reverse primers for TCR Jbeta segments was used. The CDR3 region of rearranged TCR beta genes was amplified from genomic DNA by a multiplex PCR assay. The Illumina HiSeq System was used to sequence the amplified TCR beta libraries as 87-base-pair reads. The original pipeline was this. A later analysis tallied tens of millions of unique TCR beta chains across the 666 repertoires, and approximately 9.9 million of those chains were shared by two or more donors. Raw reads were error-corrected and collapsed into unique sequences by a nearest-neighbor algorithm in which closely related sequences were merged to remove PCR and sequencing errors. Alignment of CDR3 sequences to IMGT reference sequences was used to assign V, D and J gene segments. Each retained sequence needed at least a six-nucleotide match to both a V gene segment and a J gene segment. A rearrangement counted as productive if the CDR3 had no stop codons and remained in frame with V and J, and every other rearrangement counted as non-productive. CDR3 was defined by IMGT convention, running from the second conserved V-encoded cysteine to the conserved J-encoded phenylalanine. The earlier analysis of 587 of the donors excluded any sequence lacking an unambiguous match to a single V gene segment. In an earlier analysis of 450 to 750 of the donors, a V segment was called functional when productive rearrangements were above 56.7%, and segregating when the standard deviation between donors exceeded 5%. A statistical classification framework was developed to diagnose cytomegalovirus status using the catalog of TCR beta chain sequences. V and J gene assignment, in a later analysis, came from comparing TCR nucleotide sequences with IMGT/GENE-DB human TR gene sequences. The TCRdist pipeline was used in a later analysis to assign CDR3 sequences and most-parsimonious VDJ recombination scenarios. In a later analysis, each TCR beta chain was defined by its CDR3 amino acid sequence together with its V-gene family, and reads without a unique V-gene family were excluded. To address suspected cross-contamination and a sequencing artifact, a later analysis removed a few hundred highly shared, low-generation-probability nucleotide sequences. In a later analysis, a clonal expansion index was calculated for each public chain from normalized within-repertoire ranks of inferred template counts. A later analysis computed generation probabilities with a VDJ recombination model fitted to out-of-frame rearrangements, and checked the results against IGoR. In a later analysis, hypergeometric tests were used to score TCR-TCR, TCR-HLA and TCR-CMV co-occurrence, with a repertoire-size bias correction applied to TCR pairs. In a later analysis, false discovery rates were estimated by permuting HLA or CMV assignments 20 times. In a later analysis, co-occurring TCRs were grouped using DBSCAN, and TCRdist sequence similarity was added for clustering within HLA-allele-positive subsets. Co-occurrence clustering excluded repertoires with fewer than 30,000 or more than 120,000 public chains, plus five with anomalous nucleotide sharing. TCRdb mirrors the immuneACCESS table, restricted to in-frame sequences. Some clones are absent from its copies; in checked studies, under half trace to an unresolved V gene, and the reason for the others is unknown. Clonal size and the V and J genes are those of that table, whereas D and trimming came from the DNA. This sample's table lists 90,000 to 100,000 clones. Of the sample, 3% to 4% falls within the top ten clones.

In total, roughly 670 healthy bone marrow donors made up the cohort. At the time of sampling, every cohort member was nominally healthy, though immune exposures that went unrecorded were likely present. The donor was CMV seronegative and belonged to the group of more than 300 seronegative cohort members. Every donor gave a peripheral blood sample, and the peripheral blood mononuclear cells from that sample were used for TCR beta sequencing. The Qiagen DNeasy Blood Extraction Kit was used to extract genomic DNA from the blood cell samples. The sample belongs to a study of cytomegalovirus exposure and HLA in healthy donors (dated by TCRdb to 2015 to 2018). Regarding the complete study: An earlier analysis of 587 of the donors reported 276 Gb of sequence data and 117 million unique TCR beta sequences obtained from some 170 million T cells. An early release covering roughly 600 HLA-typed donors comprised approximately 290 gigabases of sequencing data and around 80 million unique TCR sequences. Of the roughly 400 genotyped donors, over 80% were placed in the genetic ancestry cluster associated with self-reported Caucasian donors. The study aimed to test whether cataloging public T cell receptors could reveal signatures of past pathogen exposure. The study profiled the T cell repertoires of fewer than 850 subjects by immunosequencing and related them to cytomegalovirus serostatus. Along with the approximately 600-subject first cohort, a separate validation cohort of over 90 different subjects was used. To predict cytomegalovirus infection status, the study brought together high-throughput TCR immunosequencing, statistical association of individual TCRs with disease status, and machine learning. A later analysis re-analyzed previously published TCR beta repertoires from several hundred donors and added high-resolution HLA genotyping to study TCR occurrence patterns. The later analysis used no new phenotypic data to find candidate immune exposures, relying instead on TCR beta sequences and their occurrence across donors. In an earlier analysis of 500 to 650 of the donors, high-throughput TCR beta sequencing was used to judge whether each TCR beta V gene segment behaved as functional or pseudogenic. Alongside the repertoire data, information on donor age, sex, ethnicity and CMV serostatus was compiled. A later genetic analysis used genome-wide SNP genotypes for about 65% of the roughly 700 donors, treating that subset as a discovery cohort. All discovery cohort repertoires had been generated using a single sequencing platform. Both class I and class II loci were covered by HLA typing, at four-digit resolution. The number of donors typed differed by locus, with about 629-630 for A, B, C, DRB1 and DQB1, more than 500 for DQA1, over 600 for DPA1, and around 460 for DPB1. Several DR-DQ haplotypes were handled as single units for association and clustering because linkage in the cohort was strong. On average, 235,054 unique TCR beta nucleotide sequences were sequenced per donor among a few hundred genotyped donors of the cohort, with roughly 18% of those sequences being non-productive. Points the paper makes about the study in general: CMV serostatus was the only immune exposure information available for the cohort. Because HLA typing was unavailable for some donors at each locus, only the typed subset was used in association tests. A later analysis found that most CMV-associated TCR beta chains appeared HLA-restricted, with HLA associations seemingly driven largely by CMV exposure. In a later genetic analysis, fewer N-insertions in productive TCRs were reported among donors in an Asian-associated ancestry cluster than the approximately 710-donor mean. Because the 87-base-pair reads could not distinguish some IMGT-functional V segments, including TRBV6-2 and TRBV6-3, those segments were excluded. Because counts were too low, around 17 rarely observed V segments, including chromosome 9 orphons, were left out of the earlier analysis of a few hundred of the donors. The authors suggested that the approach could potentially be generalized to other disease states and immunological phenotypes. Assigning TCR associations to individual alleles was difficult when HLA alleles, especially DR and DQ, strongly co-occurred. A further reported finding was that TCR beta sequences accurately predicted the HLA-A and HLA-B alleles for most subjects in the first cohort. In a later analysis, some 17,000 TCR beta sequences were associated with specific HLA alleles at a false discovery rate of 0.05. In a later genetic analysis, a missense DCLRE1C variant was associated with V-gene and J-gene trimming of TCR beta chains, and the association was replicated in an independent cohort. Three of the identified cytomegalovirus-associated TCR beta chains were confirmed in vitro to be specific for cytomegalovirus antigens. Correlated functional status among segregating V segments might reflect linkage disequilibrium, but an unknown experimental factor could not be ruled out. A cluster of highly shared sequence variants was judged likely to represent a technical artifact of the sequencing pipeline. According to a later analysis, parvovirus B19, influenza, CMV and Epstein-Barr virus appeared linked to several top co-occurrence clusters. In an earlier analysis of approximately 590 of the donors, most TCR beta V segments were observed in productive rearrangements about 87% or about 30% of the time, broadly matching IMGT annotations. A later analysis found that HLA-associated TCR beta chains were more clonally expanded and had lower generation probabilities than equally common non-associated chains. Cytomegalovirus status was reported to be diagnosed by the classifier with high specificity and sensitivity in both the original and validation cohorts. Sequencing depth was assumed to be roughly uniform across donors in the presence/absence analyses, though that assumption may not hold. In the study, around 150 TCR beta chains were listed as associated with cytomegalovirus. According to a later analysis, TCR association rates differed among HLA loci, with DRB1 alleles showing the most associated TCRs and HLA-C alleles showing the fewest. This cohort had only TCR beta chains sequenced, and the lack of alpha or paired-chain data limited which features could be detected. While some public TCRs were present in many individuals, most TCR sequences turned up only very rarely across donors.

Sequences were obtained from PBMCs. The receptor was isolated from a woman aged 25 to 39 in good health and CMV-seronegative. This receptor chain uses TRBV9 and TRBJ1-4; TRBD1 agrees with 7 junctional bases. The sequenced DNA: TGTGCCAGCAGCGTCCGGGACAGTGCTAATGAAAAACTGTTTTTT. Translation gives CASSVRDSANEKLFF.